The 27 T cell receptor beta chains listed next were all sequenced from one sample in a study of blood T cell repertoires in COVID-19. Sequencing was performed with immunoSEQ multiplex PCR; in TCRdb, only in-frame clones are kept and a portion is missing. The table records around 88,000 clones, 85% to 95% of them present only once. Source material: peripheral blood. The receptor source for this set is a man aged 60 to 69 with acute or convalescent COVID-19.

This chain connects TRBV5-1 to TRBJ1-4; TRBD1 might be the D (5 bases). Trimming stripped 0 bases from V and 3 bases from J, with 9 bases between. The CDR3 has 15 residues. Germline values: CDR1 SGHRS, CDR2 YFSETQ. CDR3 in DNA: TGCGCCAGCAGCTTGGGGCAGGGCGCTAATGAAAAACTGTTTTTT. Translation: CASSLGQGANEKLFF. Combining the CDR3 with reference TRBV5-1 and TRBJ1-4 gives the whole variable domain KAGVTQTPRYLIKTRGQQVTLSCSPISGHRSVSWYQQTPGQGLQFLFEYFSETQRNKGNFPGRFSGRQFSNSRSEMNVSTLELGDSALYLCASSLGQGANEKLFFGSGTQLSVL.

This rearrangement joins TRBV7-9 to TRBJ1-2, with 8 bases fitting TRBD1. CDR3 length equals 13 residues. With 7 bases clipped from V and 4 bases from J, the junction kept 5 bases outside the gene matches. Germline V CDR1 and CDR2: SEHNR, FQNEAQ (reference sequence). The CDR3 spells CASNSGGIYGYTF. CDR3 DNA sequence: TGTGCCAGCAACTCAGGGGGCATCTATGGCTACACCTTC.

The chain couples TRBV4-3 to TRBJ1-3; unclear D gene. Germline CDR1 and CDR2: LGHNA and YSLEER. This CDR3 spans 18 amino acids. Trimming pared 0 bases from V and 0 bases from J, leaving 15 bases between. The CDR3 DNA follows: TGCGCCAGCAGCCAAGATCTGAGGCGCCTCAGCTCTGGAAACACCATATATTTT. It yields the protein CASSQDLRRLSSGNTIYF.

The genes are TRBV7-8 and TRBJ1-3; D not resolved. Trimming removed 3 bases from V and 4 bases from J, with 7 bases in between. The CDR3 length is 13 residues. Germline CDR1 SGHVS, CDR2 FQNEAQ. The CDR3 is CASSFLSGNTIYF. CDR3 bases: TGTGCCAGCAGCTTTCTCTCGGGAAACACCATATATTTT.

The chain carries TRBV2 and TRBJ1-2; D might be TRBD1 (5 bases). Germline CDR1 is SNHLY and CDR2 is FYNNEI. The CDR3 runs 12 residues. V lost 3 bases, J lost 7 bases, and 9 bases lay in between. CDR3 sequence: CASSDGGFGYTF. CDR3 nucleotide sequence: TGTGCCAGCAGTGACGGGGGATTTGGCTACACCTTC.

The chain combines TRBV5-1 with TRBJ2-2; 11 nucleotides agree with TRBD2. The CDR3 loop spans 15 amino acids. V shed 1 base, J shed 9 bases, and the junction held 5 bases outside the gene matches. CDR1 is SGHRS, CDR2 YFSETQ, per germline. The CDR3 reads CASSLSLAGGRELFF. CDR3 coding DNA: TGCGCCAGCAGCTTGAGTCTAGCGGGAGGAAGGGAGCTGTTTTTT.

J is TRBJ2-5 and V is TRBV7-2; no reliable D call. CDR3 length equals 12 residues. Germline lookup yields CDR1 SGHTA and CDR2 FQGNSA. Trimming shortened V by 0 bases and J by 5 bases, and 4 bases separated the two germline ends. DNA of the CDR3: TGTGCCAGCAGCTTAGCGCGGGAGACCCAGTACTTC. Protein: CASSLARETQYF.

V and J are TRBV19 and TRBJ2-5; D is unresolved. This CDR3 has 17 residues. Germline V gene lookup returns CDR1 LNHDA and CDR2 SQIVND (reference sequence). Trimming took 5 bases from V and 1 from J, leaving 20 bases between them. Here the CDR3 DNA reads TGTGCCAGTAGTCTTAAGCCGACATGGAATATCCAAGAGACCCAGTACTTC. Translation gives CASSLKPTWNIQETQYF.

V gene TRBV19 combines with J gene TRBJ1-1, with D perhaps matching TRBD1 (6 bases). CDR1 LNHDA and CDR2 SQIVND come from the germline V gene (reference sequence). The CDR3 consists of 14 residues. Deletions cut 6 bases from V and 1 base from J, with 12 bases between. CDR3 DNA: TGTGCCAGTAGCCCGGACAGAAAGAACACTGAAGCTTTCTTT. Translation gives CASSPDRKNTEAFF.

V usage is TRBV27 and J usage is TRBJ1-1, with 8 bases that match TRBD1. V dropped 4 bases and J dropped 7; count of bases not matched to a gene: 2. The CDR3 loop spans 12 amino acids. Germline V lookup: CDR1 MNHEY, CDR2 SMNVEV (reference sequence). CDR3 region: CASSSQGDEAFF. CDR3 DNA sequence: TGTGCCAGCAGTTCACAGGGGGATGAAGCTTTCTTT.

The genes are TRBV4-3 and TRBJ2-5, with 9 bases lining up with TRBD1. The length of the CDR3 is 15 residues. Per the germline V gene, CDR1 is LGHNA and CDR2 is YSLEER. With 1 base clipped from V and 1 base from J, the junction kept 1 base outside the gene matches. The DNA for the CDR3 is TGCGCCAGCAGCCAAGGACAGGGGGTCCAAGAGACCCAGTACTTC. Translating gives CASSQGQGVQETQYF.

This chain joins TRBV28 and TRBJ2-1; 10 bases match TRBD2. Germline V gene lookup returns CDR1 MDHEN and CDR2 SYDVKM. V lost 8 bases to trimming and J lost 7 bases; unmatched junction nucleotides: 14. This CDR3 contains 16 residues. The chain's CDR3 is CASEGGWLAGVNEQFF. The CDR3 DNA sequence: TGTGCCAGCGAGGGGGGGTGGCTAGCGGGAGTGAATGAGCAGTTCTTC.

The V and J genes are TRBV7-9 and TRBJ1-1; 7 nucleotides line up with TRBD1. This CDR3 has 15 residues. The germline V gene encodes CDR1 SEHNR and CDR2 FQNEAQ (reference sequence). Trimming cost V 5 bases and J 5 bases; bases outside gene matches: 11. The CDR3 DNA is TGTGCCAGCAGCCCGGACAGGTTTGTTTGGACTGAAGCTTTCTTT. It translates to CASSPDRFVWTEAFF. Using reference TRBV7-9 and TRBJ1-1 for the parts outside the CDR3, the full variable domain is DTGVSQNPRHKITKRGQNVTFRCDPISEHNRLYWYRQTLGQGPEFLTYFQNEAQLEKSRLLSDRFSAERPKGSFSTLEIQRTEQGDSAMYLCASSPDRFVWTEAFFGQGTRLTVV.

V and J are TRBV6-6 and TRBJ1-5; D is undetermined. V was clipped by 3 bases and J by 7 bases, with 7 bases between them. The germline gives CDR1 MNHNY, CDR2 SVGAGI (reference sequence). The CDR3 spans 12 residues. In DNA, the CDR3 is TGTGCCAGCAGTTATTCCCAACAGCCCCAGCATTTT. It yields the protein CASSYSQQPQHF.

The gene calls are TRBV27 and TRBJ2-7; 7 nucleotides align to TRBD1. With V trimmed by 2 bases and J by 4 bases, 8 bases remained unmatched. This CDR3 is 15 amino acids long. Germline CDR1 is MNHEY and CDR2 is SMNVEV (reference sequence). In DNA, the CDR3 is TGTGCCAGCAGTTTACGGACAGGCTCCCTTTACGAGCAGTACTTC. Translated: CASSLRTGSLYEQYF.

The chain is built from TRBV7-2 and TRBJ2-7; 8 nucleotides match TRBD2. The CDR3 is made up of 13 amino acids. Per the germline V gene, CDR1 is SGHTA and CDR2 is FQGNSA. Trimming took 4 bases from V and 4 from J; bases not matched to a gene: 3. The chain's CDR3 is CASSSGGGYEQYF. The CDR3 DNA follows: TGTGCCAGCAGCTCCGGGGGGGGTTACGAGCAGTACTTC. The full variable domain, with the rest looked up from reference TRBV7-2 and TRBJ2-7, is GAGVSQSPSNKVTEKGKDVELRCDPISGHTALYWYRQSLGQGLEFLIYFQGNSAPDKSGLPSDRFSAERTGGSVSTLTIQRTQQEDSAVYLCASSSGGGYEQYFGPGTRLTVT.

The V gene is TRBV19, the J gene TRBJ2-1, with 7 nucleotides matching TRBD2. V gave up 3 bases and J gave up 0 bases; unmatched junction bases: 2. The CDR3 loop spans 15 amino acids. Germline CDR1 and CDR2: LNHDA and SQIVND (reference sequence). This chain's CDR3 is CASSIGDYSYNEQFF. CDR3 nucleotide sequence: TGTGCCAGTAGTATCGGGGACTACTCCTACAATGAGCAGTTCTTC. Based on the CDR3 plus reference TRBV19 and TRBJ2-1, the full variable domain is DGGITQSPKYLFRKEGQNVTLSCEQNLNHDAMYWYRQDPGQGLRLIYYSQIVNDFQKGDIAEGYSVSREKKESFPLTVTSAQKNPTAFYLCASSIGDYSYNEQFFGPGTRLTVL.

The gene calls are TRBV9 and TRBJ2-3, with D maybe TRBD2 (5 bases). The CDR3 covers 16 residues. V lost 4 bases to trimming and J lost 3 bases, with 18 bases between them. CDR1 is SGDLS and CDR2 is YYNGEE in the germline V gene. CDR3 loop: CASSTDAGQNTDTQYF. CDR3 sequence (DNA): TGTGCCAGCAGCACAGACGCGGGCCAAAATACAGATACGCAGTATTTT.

The CDR3 here is CASSQATTGGRNTEAFF. DNA for the CDR3: TGCGCCAGCAGCCAAGCTACCACCGGGGGAAGGAACACTGAAGCTTTCTTT. This rearrangement joins TRBV4-3 to TRBJ1-1, with D tentatively TRBD1 (5 bases). Germline V gives CDR1 LGHNA, CDR2 YSLEER. CDR3 size: 17 residues. V lost 1 base and J lost 1, with 16 bases in between.

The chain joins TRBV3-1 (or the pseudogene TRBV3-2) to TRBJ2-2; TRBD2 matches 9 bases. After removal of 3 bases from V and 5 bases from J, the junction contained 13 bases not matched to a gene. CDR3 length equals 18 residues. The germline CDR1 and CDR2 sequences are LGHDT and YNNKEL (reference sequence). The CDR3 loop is CASSHYNPLAGYTGELFF. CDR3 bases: TGTGCCAGCAGCCACTACAATCCCCTAGCGGGATATACCGGGGAGCTGTTTTTT.

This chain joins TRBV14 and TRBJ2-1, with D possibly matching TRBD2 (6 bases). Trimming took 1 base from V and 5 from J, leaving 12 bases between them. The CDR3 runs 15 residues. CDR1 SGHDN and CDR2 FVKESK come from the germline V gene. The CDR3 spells CASSQVRRVDNEQFF. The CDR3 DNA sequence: TGTGCCAGCAGCCAAGTTAGGAGGGTCGACAATGAGCAGTTCTTC.

In nucleotides, the CDR3 is TGTGCCAGCAGTCAAGGGGCGAACACTGAAGCTTTCTTT. Translation: CASSQGANTEAFF. This chain links TRBV25-1 with TRBJ1-1, with D perhaps TRBD1 (5 bases). V shed 5 bases and J shed 1 base, with 8 bases lying between them. Germline CDR1 and CDR2: MGHDK and SYGVNS. The CDR3 sequence is 13 residues long.

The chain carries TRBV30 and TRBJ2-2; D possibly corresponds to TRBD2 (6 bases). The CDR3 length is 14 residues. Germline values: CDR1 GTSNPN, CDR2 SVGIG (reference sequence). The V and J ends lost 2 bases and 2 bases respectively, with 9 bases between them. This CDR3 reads CAWSQTSNTGELFF. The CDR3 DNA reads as TGTGCCTGGAGTCAGACTAGTAACACCGGGGAGCTGTTTTTT.

The CDR3 DNA reads as TGTGCCATTTCGACAGGGGGCGGACCTGCTAACTATGGCTACACCTTC. Its translation is CAISTGGGPANYGYTF. This sequence joins TRBV2 and TRBJ1-2, with 10 bases fitting TRBD1. Trimming removed 10 bases from V and 0 bases from J; junction bases left unmatched: 11. Per germline, CDR1 SNHLY and CDR2 FYNNEI. The CDR3 is 16 residues long.

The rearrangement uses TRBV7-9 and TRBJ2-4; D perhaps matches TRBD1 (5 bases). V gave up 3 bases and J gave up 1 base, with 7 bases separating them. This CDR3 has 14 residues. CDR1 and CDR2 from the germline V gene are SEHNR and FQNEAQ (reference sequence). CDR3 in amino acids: CASSLKGAKNIQYF. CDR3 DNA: TGTGCCAGCAGCTTGAAGGGGGCCAAAAACATTCAGTACTTC.

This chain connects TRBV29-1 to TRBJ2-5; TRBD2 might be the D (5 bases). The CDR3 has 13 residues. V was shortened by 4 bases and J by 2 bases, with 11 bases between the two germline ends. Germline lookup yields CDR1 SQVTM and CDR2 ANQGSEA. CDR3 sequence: CSVVPSGQETQYF. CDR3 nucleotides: TGCAGCGTTGTTCCCAGCGGACAAGAGACCCAGTACTTC.

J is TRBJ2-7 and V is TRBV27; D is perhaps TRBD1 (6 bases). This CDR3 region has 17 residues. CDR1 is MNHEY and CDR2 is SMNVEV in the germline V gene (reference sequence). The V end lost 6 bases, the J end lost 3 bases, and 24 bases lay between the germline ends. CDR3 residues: CASSFQGPPDGYYEQYF. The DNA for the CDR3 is TGTGCCAGCAGCTTTCAGGGGCCCCCGGACGGATACTACGAGCAGTACTTC.